This T cell receptor (beta chain) was retrieved from a study of cytomegalovirus exposure and HLA in healthy donors. General study points: Common viral pathogens (according to a later analysis) appeared linked to several of the most significant clusters. Among TCR beta chains, those listed as cytomegalovirus-associated numbered some 160. A classifier reportedly called cytomegalovirus status with high sensitivity and specificity. A later analysis found most CMV-associated TCR beta chains apparently HLA-restricted.

Concerning this clone itself: The antigen is unknown.

Primers for the PCR totalled 60 Vbeta and 13 Jbeta. Profiled with immunoSEQ multiplex PCR; TCRdb holds only in-frame clones, not every one. The sample holds 100,000 to 150,000 clones, 81% seen once. The sequencing sample was made of PBMCs. The receptor's source is a man aged 18 to 35 in good health and CMV-seropositive.

CDR3 sequence reads: CASSSVNTEAFF. DNA of the CDR3: TGTGCCAGCAGCTCGGTGAACACTGAAGCTTTCTTT. The chain links TRBV5-4 to TRBJ1-1; no clear D. CDR1 is SGHNT and CDR2 is YYREEE in the germline V gene (reference sequence). This CDR3 comprises 12 residues. Trimming cost V 3 bases and J 0 bases, with 3 bases left between them.